The T cell receptor beta chain under discussion was sequenced for a study of T cells in Graves' hyperthyroidism and ophthalmopathy. Germline V lookup: CDR1 SGDLS, CDR2 YYNGEE. The ends were cut back, 0 bases at V and 4 bases at J, with 3 bases in the middle. This CDR3 has 12 residues. In this sample, this clonotype turned up many times. 9 to 10 ml fresh peripheral blood yielded the PBMCs. What was amplified from RNA transcripts were TCR beta CDR3 regions. First-round RT-PCR with HTBI primers amplified the TCR CDR3 region. One entry per CDR3 protein, called by TCRdb with MiXCR from the multiplex PCR reads. The sample holds about 500,000 distinct CDR3 sequences, under 20% seen once.

The sequencing sample was made of blood. This rearrangement joins TRBV9 to TRBJ2-3, with D hard to call. This receptor was obtained from a woman aged 18-29 years with Graves' ophthalmopathy. CDR3 region: CASSVAADTQYF. Written as DNA, the CDR3 is TGTGCCAGCAGCGTAGCGGCAGATACGCAGTATTTT. The variable domain in full, completed from reference TRBV9 and TRBJ2-3, reads DSGVTQTPKHLITATGQRVTLRCSPRSGDLSVYWYQQSLDQGLQFLIQYYNGEERAKGNILERFSAQQFPDLHSELNLSSLELGDSALYFCASSVAADTQYFGPGTRLTVL.